The T cell receptor beta chain described here comes from a study of blood T cells in healthy people across ages. The CDR3 covers 14 residues. Germline V CDR1 and CDR2: SGDLS, YYNGEE. Trimming pared 4 bases from V and 4 bases from J, leaving 9 bases between. The authors ran a second PCR of about 6 to 11 cycles using a sample-barcoded 5' primer and a J-beta primer mix. Using its own MiXCR run on the 5' RACE reads, TCRdb lists one record per CDR3 protein. The sample has about 1.8 million distinct CDR3 sequences, 49% seen once. This sequence originates from a woman aged 40-49 years in good health. Source material: blood. The chain carries TRBV9 and TRBJ1-6; no definite D call. The chain's CDR3 is CASSSGEYNSPLHF. The CDR3 DNA is TGTGCCAGCAGCTCCGGAGAGTATAATTCACCCCTCCACTTT.